Listed below are T cell receptor beta chains from one sample, sequenced in a study of post-analysis software for immune sequencing data. TCRdb re-derived calls from the PCR reads in MiXCR, one entry per CDR3 protein. The profile covers approximately 570,000 distinct CDR3 sequences, with roughly two fifths appearing a single time and about 1.5% taken by the ten largest. Source material: blood. Receptor source: a girl aged 5-17 years with multiple sclerosis. Both conserved end residues are part of each CDR3. Fields, in order: CDR3 length, clone size, D gene, V gene, J gene, CDR3 DNA, CDR3 protein. The D gene is left open where the match is weak. Only some rows state a clone size, as once, few, many or a class for expanded clones.

15	.	.	TRBV20-1	TRBJ2-5	TGCAGTGCTAGAGAAGGTGGGGCAGGGAGAGGGACCCAGTACTTC	CSAREGGAGRGTQYF
14	few	TRBD2	TRBV20-1	TRBJ2-1	TGCAGTGCTGACCCGGGACTAGCGAGGGATGAGCAGTTCTTC	CSADPGLARDEQFF
14	few	.	TRBV9	TRBJ2-7	TGTGCCAGCAGCGTAGCCGGCCAGTCCGACGAGCAGTACTTC	CASSVAGQSDEQYF
15	once	.	TRBV5-1	TRBJ1-1	TGCGCCAGCAGCTTGGAGTCAGGCCTTCGGACTGAAGCTTTCTTT	CASSLESGLRTEAFF
11	.	TRBD1	TRBV29-1	TRBJ2-5	TGCAGCGGGGGACAGAACAATGAGCAGTACTTC	CSGGQNNEQYF
15	.	.	TRBV6-5	TRBJ2-3	TGTGCCAGCAGTTACTCTTGGGGACCTGGAGATACGCAGTATTTT	CASSYSWGPGDTQYF
15	.	.	TRBV4-1	TRBJ1-5	TGCGCCAGCAGCCACCCGACATTTAGCAATCAGCCCCAGCATTTT	CASSHPTFSNQPQHF
15	.	TRBD1	TRBV12-3/TRBV12-4	TRBJ1-5	TGTGCCAGCAGTTTTGACCAGGGGGCCTATCAGCCCCAGCATTTT	CASSFDQGAYQPQHF
15	many	TRBD1	TRBV10-3	TRBJ1-6	TGTGCCATCAGACTGGGACAGAGGAATAATTCACCCCTCCACTTT	CAIRLGQRNNSPLHF
13	.	TRBD1	TRBV18	TRBJ2-7	TGTGCCAGCCAACCTACAGGGGGTCACGAGCAGTACTTC	CASQPTGGHEQYF
13	few	.	TRBV10-3	TRBJ1-2	TGTGCCATCACAAACCATGAGCTCGACCCTTACACCTTC	CAITNHELDPYTF
17	.	.	TRBV2	TRBJ1-4	TGTGCCAGCAGTGAAGCGCTTCGAGGGGGATGGAATGAAAAACTGTTTTTT	CASSEALRGGWNEKLFF
18	.	.	TRBV21-1	TRBJ2-2	TGTGCCAGCAGCAAAGGGGAGACTAGCGGGCCGAACACCGGGGAGCTGTTTTTT	CASSKGETSGPNTGELFF
14	few	.	TRBV25-1	TRBJ2-5	TGTGCCAGCAGTGAACGGCAGAACCAAGAGACCCAGTACTTC	CASSERQNQETQYF
16	few	TRBD2	TRBV20-1	TRBJ2-1	TGCAGTGCTAGCTCTCTAGCGGGGGGTTTAGGCAATGAGCAGTTCTTC	CSASSLAGGLGNEQFF
18	medium-sized	TRBD2	TRBV20-1	TRBJ2-1	TGCAGTGCTCGCGACCAGGGAGTAGCGGGGGGTTATTACAATGAGCAGTTCTTC	CSARDQGVAGGYYNEQFF
16	.	TRBD1	TRBV5-5	TRBJ2-7	TGTACCAGCAGCCTATCTTATGGGACAGGGTTATACGAGCAGTACTTC	CTSSLSYGTGLYEQYF
15	.	TRBD2	TRBV5-1	TRBJ2-7	TGCGCCAGCAGCGGGGGACTAGCGGGAGTCAAGGAGCAGTACTTC	CASSGGLAGVKEQYF
15	.	.	TRBV4-1	TRBJ1-5	TGCGCCAGCAGCCCCAACGGTCTGGACAATCAGCCCCAGCATTTT	CASSPNGLDNQPQHF
14	.	TRBD1	TRBV10-3	TRBJ1-5	TGTGCCATCAGTGAAGGACAGGACAGTCAGCCCCAGCATTTT	CAISEGQDSQPQHF
17	.	TRBD2	TRBV10-3	TRBJ2-7	TGTGCCATCAGTGAGTCCGAAGGACTAGCGGGCTACTACGAGCAGTACTTC	CAISESEGLAGYYEQYF
15	.	.	TRBV20-1	TRBJ2-3	TGCAGTGCTAGAGATGAAGGGAGATCCACAGATACGCAGTATTTT	CSARDEGRSTDTQYF